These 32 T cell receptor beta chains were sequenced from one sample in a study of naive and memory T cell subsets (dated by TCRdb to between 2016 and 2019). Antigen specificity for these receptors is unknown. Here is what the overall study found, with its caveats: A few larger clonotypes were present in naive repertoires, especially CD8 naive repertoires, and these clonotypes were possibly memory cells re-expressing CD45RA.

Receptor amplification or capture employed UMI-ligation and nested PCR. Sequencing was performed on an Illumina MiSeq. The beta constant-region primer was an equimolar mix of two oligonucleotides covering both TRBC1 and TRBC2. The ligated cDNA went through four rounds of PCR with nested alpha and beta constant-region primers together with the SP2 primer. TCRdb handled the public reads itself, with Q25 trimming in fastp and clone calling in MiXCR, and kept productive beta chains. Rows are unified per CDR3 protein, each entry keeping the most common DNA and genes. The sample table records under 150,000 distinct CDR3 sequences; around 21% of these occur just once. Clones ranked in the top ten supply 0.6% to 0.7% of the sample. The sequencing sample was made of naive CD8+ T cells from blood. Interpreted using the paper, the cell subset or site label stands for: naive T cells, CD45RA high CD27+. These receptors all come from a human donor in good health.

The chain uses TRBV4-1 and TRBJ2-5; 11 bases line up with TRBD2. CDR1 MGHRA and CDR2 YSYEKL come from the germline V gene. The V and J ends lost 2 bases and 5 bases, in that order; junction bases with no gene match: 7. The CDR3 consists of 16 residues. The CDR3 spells CASSQLTSGSRETQYF. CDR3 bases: TGCGCCAGCAGCCAACTTACTAGCGGGAGCCGGGAGACCCAGTACTTC.

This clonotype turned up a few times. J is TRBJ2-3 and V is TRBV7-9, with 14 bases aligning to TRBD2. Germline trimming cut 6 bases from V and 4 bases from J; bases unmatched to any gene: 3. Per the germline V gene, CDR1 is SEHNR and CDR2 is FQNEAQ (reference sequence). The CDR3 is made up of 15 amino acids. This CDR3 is CASRGTSGSPDTQYF. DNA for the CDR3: TGTGCCAGCAGAGGGACTAGCGGGAGCCCAGATACGCAGTATTTT.

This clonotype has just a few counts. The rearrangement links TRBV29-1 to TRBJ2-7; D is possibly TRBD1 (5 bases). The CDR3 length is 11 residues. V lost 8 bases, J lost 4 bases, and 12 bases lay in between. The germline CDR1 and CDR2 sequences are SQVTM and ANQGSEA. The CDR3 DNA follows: TGCAGCTCCGTCACAGGATACGAGCAGTACTTC. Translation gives CSSVTGYEQYF.

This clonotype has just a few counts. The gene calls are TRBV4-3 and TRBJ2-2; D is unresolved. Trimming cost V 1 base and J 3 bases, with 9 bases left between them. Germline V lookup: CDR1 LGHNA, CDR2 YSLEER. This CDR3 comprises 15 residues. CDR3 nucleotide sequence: TGCGCCAGCAGCCAAGGGGCAGATTACACCGGGGAGCTGTTTTTT. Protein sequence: CASSQGADYTGELFF.

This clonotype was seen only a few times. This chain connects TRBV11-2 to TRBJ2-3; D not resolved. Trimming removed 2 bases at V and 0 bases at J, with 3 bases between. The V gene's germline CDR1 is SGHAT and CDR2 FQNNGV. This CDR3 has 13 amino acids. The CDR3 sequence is CASSLLSTDTQYF. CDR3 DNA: TGTGCCAGCAGCTTACTGAGCACAGATACGCAGTATTTT.

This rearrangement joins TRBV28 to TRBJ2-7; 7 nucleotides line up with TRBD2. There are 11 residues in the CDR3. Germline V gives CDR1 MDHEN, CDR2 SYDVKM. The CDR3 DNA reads TGTGCTCACGGGGGGAACTACGAGCAGTACTTC. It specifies CAHGGNYEQYF. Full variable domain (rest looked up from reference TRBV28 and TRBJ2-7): DVKVTQSSRYLVKRTGEKVFLECVQDMDHENMFWYRQDPGLGLRLIYFSYDVKMKEKGDIPEGYSVSREKKERFSLILESASTNQTSMYLCAHGGNYEQYFGPGTRLTVT.

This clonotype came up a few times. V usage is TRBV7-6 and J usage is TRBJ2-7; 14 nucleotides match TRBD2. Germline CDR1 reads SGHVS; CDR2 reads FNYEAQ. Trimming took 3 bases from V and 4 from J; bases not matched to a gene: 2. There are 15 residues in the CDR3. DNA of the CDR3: TGTGCCAGCAGCTTTGGGACTAGCGGGAGTTACGAGCAGTACTTC. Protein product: CASSFGTSGSYEQYF.

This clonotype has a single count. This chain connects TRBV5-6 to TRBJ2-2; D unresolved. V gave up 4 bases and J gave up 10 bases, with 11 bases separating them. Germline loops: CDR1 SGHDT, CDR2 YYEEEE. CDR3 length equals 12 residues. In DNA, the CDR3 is TGTGCCAGCAGCATGATGGCCGTGGAGCTGTTTTTT. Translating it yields CASSMMAVELFF.

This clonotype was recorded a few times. CDR3 loop: CSVEVLAEFYNEQFF. CDR3 sequence (DNA): TGCAGCGTTGAAGTCCTAGCGGAGTTCTACAATGAGCAGTTCTTC. The rearrangement uses TRBV29-1 and TRBJ2-1, with 7 bases fitting TRBD2. This CDR3 spans 15 amino acids. Germline V gene sequence: CDR1 SQVTM, CDR2 ANQGSEA. V lost 1 base and J lost 3; bases outside the gene matches: 6.

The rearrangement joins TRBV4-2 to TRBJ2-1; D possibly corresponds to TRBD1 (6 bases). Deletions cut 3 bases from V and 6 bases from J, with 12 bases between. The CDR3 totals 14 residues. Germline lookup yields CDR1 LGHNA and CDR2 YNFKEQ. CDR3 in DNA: TGTGCCAGCAGCCATCCCGACAGGACCAATGAGCAGTTCTTC. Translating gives CASSHPDRTNEQFF.

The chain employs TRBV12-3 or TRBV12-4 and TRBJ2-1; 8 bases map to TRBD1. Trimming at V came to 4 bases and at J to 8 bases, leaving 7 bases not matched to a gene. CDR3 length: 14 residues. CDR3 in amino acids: CASSWTGSAHEQFF. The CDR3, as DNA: TGTGCCAGCAGTTGGACAGGGAGCGCCCATGAGCAGTTCTTC.

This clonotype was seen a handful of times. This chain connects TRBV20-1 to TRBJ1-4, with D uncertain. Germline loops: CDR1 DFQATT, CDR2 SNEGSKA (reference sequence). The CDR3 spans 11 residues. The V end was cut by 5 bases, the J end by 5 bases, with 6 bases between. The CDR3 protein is CSARLNEKLFF. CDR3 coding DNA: TGCAGTGCTCGCCTAAATGAAAAACTGTTTTTT.

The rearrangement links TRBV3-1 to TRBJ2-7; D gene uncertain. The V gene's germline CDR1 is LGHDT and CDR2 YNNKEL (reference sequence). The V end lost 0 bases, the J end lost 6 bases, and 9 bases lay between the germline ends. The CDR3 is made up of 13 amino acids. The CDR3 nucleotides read TGTGCCAGCAGCCAAGAACCCCGCGGCGAGCAGTACTTC. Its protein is CASSQEPRGEQYF.

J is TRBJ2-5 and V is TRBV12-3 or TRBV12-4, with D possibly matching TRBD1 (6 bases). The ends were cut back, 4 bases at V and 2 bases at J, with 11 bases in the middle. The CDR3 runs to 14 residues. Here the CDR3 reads CASSSQGLQETQYF. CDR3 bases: TGTGCCAGCAGTTCTCAGGGGCTACAAGAGACCCAGTACTTC.

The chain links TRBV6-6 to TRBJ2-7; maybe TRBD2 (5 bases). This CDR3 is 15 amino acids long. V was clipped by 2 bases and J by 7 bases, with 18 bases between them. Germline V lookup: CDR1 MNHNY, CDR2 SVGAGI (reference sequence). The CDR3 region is CASSYTHGVRAEQYF. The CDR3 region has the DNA TGTGCCAGCAGTTACACCCATGGGGTGCGGGCGGAGCAGTACTTC.

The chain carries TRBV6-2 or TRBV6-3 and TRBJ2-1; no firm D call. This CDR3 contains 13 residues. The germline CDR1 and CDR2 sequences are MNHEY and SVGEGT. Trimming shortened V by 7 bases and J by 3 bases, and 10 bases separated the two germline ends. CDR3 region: CASTQSYYNEQFF. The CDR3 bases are TGTGCCAGCACCCAATCATACTACAATGAGCAGTTCTTC.

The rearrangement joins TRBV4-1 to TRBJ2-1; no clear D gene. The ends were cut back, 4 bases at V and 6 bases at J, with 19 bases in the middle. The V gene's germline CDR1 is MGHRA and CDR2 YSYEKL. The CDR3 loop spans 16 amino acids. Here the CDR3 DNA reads TGCGCCAGCAGCCTACCCGAGACGAGAAACCTCAATGAGCAGTTCTTC. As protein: CASSLPETRNLNEQFF.

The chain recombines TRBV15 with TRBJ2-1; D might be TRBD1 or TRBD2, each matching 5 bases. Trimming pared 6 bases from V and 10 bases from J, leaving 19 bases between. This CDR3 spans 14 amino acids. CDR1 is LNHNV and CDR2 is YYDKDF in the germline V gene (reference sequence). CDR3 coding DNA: TGTGCCACCAGACAACGAGGGGAACAGAACGAGCAGTTCTTC. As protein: CATRQRGEQNEQFF. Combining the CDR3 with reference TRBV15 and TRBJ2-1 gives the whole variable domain DAMVIQNPRYQVTQFGKPVTLSCSQTLNHNVMYWYQQKSSQAPKLLFHYYDKDFNNEADTPDNFQSRRPNTSFCFLDIRSPGLGDTAMYLCATRQRGEQNEQFFGPGTRLTVL.

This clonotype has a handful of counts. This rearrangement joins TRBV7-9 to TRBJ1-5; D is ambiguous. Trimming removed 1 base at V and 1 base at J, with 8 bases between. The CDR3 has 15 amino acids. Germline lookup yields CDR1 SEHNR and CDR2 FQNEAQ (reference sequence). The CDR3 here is CASSLGGISNQPQHF. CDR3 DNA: TGTGCCAGCAGCTTAGGAGGGATAAGCAATCAGCCCCAGCATTTT. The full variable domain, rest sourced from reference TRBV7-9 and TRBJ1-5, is DTGVSQNPRHKITKRGQNVTFRCDPISEHNRLYWYRQTLGQGPEFLTYFQNEAQLEKSRLLSDRFSAERPKGSFSTLEIQRTEQGDSAMYLCASSLGGISNQPQHFGDGTRLSIL.

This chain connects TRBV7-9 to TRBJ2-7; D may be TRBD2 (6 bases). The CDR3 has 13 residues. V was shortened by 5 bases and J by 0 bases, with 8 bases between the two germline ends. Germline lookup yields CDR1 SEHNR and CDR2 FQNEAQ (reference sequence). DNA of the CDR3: TGTGCCAGCAGCGGGAGGCGCTCCTACGAGCAGTACTTC. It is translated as CASSGRRSYEQYF.

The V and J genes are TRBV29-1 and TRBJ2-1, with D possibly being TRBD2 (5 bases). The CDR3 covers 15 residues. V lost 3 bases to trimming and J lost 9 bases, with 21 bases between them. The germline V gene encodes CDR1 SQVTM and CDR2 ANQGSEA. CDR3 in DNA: TGCAGCGTTGACTCTCGGGCTAGCCTTGCAAGTGAGCAGTTCTTC. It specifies CSVDSRASLASEQFF.

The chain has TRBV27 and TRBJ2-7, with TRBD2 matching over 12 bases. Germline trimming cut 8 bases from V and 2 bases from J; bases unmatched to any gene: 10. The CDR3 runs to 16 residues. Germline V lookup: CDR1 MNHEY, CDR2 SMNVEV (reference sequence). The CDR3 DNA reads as TGTGCCAGCCTTGGTAGACGGACTAGCGGGACCTACGAGCAGTACTTC. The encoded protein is CASLGRRTSGTYEQYF.

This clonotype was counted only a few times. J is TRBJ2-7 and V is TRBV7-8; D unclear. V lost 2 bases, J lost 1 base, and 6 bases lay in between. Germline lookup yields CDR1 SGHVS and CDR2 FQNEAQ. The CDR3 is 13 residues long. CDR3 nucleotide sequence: TGTGCCAGCAGCTTACGCCAGTCCTACGAGCAGTACTTC. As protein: CASSLRQSYEQYF.

CDR3 loop: CASSYRGTNEQFF. CDR3 bases: TGTGCCAGCAGTTATAGGGGAACGAATGAGCAGTTCTTC. The chain links TRBV6-5 to TRBJ2-1, with a weak D call TRBD1 (5 bases). Between the trimmed V and J ends, which lost 3 bases and 7 bases, there was a span of 10 bases. Germline CDR1 reads MNHEY; CDR2 reads SVGAGI. The CDR3 is 13 residues long.

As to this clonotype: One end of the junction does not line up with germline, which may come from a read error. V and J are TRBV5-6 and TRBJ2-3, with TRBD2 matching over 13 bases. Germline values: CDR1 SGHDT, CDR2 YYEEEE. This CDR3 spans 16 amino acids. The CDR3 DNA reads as TGTGCCAGCGGCTTGGGACTAGCGGGGTACACAGATACGCAGTATTTT. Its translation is CASGLGLAGYTDTQYF.

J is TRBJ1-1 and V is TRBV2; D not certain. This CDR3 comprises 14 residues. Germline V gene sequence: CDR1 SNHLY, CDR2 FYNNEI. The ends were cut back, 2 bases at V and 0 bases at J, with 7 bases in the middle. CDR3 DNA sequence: TGTGCCAGCAGTGAACCCCGCGTGAACACTGAAGCTTTCTTT. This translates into CASSEPRVNTEAFF.

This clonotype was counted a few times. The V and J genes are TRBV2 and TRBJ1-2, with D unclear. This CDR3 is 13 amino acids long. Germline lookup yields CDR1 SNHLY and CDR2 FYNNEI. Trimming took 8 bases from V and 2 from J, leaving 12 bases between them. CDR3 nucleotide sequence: TGTGCCAGCGATGGCTATCCCAACTATGGCTACACCTTC. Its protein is CASDGYPNYGYTF.

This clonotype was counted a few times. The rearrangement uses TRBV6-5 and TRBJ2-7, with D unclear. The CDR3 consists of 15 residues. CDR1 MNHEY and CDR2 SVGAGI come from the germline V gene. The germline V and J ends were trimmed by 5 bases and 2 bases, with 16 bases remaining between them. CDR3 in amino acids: CASSPGLEWPYEQYF. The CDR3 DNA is TGTGCCAGCAGTCCCGGTCTAGAGTGGCCCTACGAGCAGTACTTC.

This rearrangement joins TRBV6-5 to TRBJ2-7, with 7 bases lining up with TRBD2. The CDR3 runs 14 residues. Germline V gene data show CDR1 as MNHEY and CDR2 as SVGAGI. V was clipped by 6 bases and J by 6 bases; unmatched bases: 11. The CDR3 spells CASSPTPGLLEQYF. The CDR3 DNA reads TGTGCCAGCAGCCCGACCCCGGGACTACTCGAGCAGTACTTC.

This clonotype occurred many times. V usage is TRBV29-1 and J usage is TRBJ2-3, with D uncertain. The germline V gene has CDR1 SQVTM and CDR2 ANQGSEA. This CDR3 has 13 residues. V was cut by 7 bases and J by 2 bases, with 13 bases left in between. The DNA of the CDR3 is TGCAGCGCCAACCTCAAGCCCACAGATACGCAGTATTTT. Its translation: CSANLKPTDTQYF.

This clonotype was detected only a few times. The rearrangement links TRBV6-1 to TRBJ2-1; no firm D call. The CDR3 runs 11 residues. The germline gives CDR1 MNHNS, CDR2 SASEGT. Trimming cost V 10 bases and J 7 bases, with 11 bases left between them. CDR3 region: CAIRVVNEQFF. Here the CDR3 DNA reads TGTGCCATCCGGGTCGTTAATGAGCAGTTCTTC.

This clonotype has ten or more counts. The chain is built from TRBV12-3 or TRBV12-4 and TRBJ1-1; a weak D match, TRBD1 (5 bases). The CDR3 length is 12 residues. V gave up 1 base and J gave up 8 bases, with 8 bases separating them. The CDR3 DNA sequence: TGTGCCAGCAGTTTAGGTCAGGGAGAAGCTTTCTTT. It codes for CASSLGQGEAFF.